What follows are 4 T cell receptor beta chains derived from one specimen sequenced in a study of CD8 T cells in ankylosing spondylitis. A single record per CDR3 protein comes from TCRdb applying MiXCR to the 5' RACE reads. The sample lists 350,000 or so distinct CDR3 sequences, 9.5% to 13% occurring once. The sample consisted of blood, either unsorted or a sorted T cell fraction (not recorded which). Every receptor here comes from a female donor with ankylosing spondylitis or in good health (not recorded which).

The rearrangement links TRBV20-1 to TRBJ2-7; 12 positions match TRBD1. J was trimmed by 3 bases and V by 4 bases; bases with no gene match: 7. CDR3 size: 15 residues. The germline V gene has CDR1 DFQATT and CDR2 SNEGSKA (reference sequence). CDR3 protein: CSANGGTGGDYEQYF. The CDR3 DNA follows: TGCAGTGCTAATGGGGGGACAGGGGGCGACTACGAGCAGTACTTC.

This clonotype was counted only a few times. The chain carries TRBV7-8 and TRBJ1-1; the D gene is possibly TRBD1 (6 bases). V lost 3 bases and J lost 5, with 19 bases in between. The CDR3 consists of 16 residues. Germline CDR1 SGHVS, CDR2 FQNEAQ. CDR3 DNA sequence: TGTGCCAGCAGCTTGCCTGGTACAGGGCGGAGGACTGAAGCTTTCTTT. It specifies CASSLPGTGRRTEAFF.

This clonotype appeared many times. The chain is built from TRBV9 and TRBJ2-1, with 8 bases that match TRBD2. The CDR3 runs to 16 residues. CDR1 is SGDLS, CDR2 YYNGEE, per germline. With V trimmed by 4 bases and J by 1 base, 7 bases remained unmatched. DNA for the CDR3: TGTGCCAGCAGCACGATGAGCGGGAGTTCCTACAATGAGCAGTTCTTC. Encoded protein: CASSTMSGSSYNEQFF.

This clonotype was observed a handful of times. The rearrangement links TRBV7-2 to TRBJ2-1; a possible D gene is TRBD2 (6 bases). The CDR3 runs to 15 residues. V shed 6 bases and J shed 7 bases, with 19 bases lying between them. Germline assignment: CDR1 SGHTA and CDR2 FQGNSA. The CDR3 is CASRPKFPGVNEQFF. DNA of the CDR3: TGTGCCAGCAGACCTAAGTTTCCGGGGGTAAATGAGCAGTTCTTC. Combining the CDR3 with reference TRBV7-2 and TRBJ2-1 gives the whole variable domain GAGVSQSPSNKVTEKGKDVELRCDPISGHTALYWYRQSLGQGLEFLIYFQGNSAPDKSGLPSDRFSAERTGGSVSTLTIQRTQQEDSAVYLCASRPKFPGVNEQFFGPGTRLTVL.